These 19 T cell receptor beta chains were sequenced from one sample in a study of cytomegalovirus exposure and HLA in healthy donors. Both 60 Vbeta primers and 13 Jbeta primers went into the PCR. Using immunoSEQ multiplex PCR, the repertoire was profiled, and TCRdb retains in-frame clones only, with some absent. The table includes roughly 200,000 clones, roughly 80% detected once. The specimen was PBMCs. Receptors originate from a woman under 30 in good health and CMV-seronegative.

The gene calls are TRBV30 and TRBJ2-4, with TRBD1 identical over 7 bases. CDR3 size: 13 residues. The J segment lost 6 bases and the V segment lost 2 bases, leaving 4 bases of the junction unmatched. Germline CDR1 GTSNPN, CDR2 SVGIG (reference sequence). The CDR3 is CAWSTDRANIQYF. The CDR3 region has the DNA TGTGCCTGGAGTACAGACAGGGCAAACATTCAGTACTTC.

This chain links TRBV13 with TRBJ2-5, with 9 bases matching TRBD1. This CDR3 spans 17 amino acids. The ends lost 1 base at V and 4 bases at J; junction bases unmatched: 10. Germline lookup yields CDR1 PRHDT and CDR2 FYEKMQ (reference sequence). The CDR3 loop is CASSLVGTGGVGETQYF. The DNA of the CDR3 is TGTGCCAGCAGCTTAGTGGGAACAGGGGGCGTGGGAGAGACCCAGTACTTC.

The V and J genes are TRBV19 and TRBJ2-5, with TRBD1 matching over 8 bases. Germline CDR1 LNHDA, CDR2 SQIVND (reference sequence). The CDR3 totals 13 residues. Losses at the gene ends were 7 bases for V and 1 base for J; bases not matched to a gene: 2. In nucleotides, the CDR3 is TGTGCCAGTACTGACAGGGGCCAAGAGACCCAGTACTTC. The encoded protein is CASTDRGQETQYF.

The gene calls are TRBV20-1 and TRBJ1-2; D is undetermined. Germline V CDR1 and CDR2: DFQATT, SNEGSKA (reference sequence). CDR3 length: 11 amino acids. V gave up 3 bases and J gave up 7 bases, with 9 bases separating them. In nucleotides, the CDR3 is TGCAGTGCTAGCTGGGCGGGTGGCTACACCTTC. It translates to CSASWAGGYTF.

This chain connects TRBV6-5 to TRBJ2-5, with 7 positions matching TRBD2. Germline values: CDR1 MNHEY, CDR2 SVGAGI. The CDR3 length is 13 residues. V shed 4 bases, J shed 4 bases, and the junction held 3 bases outside the gene matches. In nucleotides, the CDR3 is TGTGCCAGCAGTTTGGGGGGGGTAGAGACCCAGTACTTC. This gives the protein CASSLGGVETQYF.

The gene calls are TRBV4-3 and TRBJ2-1, with 10 bases aligning to TRBD1. J lost 7 bases, V lost 3 bases, and 6 bases had no gene match. The CDR3 extends over 15 amino acids. The germline V gene has CDR1 LGHNA and CDR2 YSLEER. DNA of the CDR3: TGCGCCAGCAGCCAGGGGACAGGGGTGGGAAATGAGCAGTTCTTC. This translates into CASSQGTGVGNEQFF.

V usage is TRBV28 and J usage is TRBJ1-5, with D perhaps TRBD1 (5 bases). This CDR3 has 13 residues. Trimming stripped 10 bases from V and 7 bases from J, with 17 bases between. Germline V gives CDR1 MDHEN, CDR2 SYDVKM. CDR3 sequence reads: CATNTGWGQPQHF. The CDR3 bases are TGTGCCACCAACACAGGTTGGGGACAGCCCCAGCATTTT.

The chain is built from TRBV2 and TRBJ2-3; possible D gene TRBD2, 5 bases. The germline CDR1 and CDR2 sequences are SNHLY and FYNNEI. The ends were cut back, 8 bases at V and 11 bases at J, with 17 bases in the middle. This CDR3 is 12 amino acids long. The CDR3 protein is CASVGTSRGQYF. CDR3 coding DNA: TGTGCCAGCGTAGGAACTAGTCGGGGGCAGTATTTT.

The rearrangement uses TRBV10-3 and TRBJ2-7; D may be TRBD2 (5 bases). V shed 1 base and J shed 0 bases, with 10 bases lying between them. Germline lookup yields CDR1 ENHRY and CDR2 SYGVKD. This CDR3 region has 15 residues. CDR3 DNA: TGTGCCATCAGTGAGTTAGCGCTGAGCTCCTACGAGCAGTACTTC. Its translation: CAISELALSSYEQYF.

The chain couples TRBV28 to TRBJ1-1; 9 nucleotides line up with TRBD1. The CDR3 length is 15 residues. V trimming: 5 bases; J trimming: 11 bases; junction bases outside the gene matches: 15. Germline V lookup: CDR1 MDHEN, CDR2 SYDVKM. The CDR3 sequence: CASSLAGTGTPWAFF. CDR3 DNA: TGTGCCAGCAGTCTCGCCGGGACAGGGACCCCTTGGGCTTTCTTT.

The chain employs TRBV30 and TRBJ2-1; tentative D call: TRBD1 (5 bases). This CDR3 has 19 amino acids. Germline loops: CDR1 GTSNPN, CDR2 SVGIG (reference sequence). V was pared by 2 bases and J by 0 bases, with 23 bases between. This chain's CDR3 is CAWSSLTDNPRSSYNEQFF. CDR3 sequence (DNA): TGTGCCTGGAGTAGTTTGACGGACAACCCCAGGAGCTCCTACAATGAGCAGTTCTTC. The full variable domain, with the rest looked up from reference TRBV30 and TRBJ2-1, is SQTIHQWPATLVQPVGSPLSLECTVEGTSNPNLYWYRQAAGRGLQLLFYSVGIGQISSEVPQNLSASRPQDRQFILSSKKLLLSDSGFYLCAWSSLTDNPRSSYNEQFFGPGTRLTVL.

This clone came up many times. The V and J genes are TRBV10-1 and TRBJ2-7, with a possible D match to TRBD1 (5 bases). Per the germline V gene, CDR1 is WNHNN and CDR2 is SYGVQD (reference sequence). The CDR3 consists of 12 residues. V lost 0 bases and J 8 bases, leaving 8 bases between the germline ends. CDR3 protein: CASSESLGQQYF. In DNA, the CDR3 is TGCGCCAGCAGTGAGTCGTTGGGGCAGCAGTACTTC.

This chain uses TRBV28 with TRBJ2-2; 10 bases are shared with TRBD2. The V gene end was trimmed by 5 bases and the J gene end by 4 bases; junction bases not matched to a gene: 4. CDR3 length: 15 amino acids. Germline lookup yields CDR1 MDHEN and CDR2 SYDVKM. DNA of the CDR3: TGTGCCAGCAGTCTAGCGGGAGCGGGCACCGGGGAGCTGTTTTTT. The encoded protein is CASSLAGAGTGELFF.

This clone was seen just once. This sequence joins TRBV2 and TRBJ2-5, with D tentatively TRBD1 (6 bases). Looked up from germline, CDR1 is SNHLY and CDR2 is FYNNEI. V lost 2 bases to trimming and J lost 14 bases, with 12 bases between them. The CDR3 contains 11 residues. The DNA of the CDR3 is TGTGCCAGCAGTGAAAGGGAGACAGGATACTTC. It specifies CASSERETGYF.

V gene TRBV18 combines with J gene TRBJ2-1, with D possibly matching TRBD1 (6 bases). The CDR3 loop spans 15 amino acids. Germline V CDR1 and CDR2: KGHSH, LQKENI. The V gene lost 2 bases and the J gene lost 7 bases, with 15 bases spanning the gap. The CDR3 sequence: CASSPRQGYWNEQFF. The CDR3 region has the DNA TGTGCCAGCTCACCAAGGCAGGGGTATTGGAATGAGCAGTTCTTC.

This chain joins TRBV18 and TRBJ1-1, with a weak D call TRBD1 (6 bases). Germline values: CDR1 KGHSH, CDR2 LQKENI. V lost 3 bases to trimming and J lost 0 bases, with 14 bases between them. This CDR3 is 16 amino acids long. DNA for the CDR3: TGTGCCAGCTCACCGCAGGGGACACAGATGAACACTGAAGCTTTCTTT. Amino acids: CASSPQGTQMNTEAFF.

The rearrangement links TRBV28 to TRBJ2-7, with D tentatively TRBD2 (7 bases). The CDR3 loop spans 14 amino acids. Trimming left V 7 bases short and J 6 bases short, with 19 bases between. Germline V gene lookup returns CDR1 MDHEN and CDR2 SYDVKM. The CDR3 spells CASTIGGESREQYF. The CDR3 coding sequence is TGTGCCAGCACCATAGGGGGGGAAAGCCGCGAGCAGTACTTC.

The chain employs TRBV7-9 and TRBJ2-3; 12 nucleotides match TRBD2. CDR3 size: 15 residues. From germline, CDR1 is SEHNR and CDR2 FQNEAQ (reference sequence). After removal of 5 bases from V and 6 bases from J, the junction contained 6 bases not matched to a gene. The CDR3 DNA reads TGTGCCAGCAGCATAAGACTAGCGGGAGACGATACGCAGTATTTT. Amino acid sequence: CASSIRLAGDDTQYF.

This clone showed up just once. The rearrangement uses TRBV28 and TRBJ2-7; 12 bases are shared with TRBD1. Germline V gene data show CDR1 as MDHEN and CDR2 as SYDVKM. This CDR3 has 15 residues. Trimming at V came to 4 bases and at J to 6 bases, leaving 7 bases not matched to a gene. The CDR3 loop is CASSSPGTGGSEQYF. Written as DNA, the CDR3 is TGTGCCAGCAGTTCCCCCGGGACAGGGGGCTCCGAGCAGTACTTC.